The 32 T cell receptor beta chains listed next were all sequenced from one sample in a study of blood T cell repertoires in COVID-19. Sequenced by immunoSEQ multiplex PCR; TCRdb stores in-frame clones only, minus some. The repertoire holds some 80,000 clones, with approximately 78% as singletons. Sequenced material: peripheral blood. These receptors all come from a woman between 70 and 85 years old with acute or convalescent COVID-19.

This sequence joins TRBV2 and TRBJ2-2, with TRBD2 matching over 13 bases. The germline V gene has CDR1 SNHLY and CDR2 FYNNEI. This CDR3 is built from 16 residues. With V trimmed by 6 bases and J by 7 bases, 8 bases remained unmatched. CDR3 DNA sequence: TGTGCCAGCAGACACGGACTAGCGGGAGCGGGCGGGGAGCTGTTTTTT. Translating gives CASRHGLAGAGGELFF. Full variable domain (remainder filled in from reference TRBV2 and TRBJ2-2): EPEVTQTPSHQVTQMGQEVILRCVPISNHLYFYWYRQILGQKVEFLVSFYNNEISEKSEIFDDQFSVERPDGSNFTLKIRSTKLEDSAMYFCASRHGLAGAGGELFFGEGSRLTVL.

The rearrangement links TRBV27 to TRBJ2-7; TRBD2 matches at 7 bases. CDR3 size: 13 residues. Germline trimming cut 3 bases from V and 3 bases from J; bases unmatched to any gene: 2. Per the germline V gene, CDR1 is MNHEY and CDR2 is SMNVEV (reference sequence). The CDR3 loop is CASSFSGGYEQYF. CDR3 sequence (DNA): TGTGCCAGCAGTTTCTCGGGGGGCTACGAGCAGTACTTC.

This rearrangement joins TRBV6-2 or TRBV6-3 to TRBJ2-3; 11 bases align to TRBD2. The CDR3 runs to 16 residues. V lost 0 bases and J lost 6; bases outside the gene matches: 5. The germline gives CDR1 MNHEY, CDR2 SVGEGT. This CDR3 is CASSYSRLAGGDTQYF. The CDR3 region has the DNA TGTGCCAGCAGTTACTCGCGGCTAGCGGGAGGTGATACGCAGTATTTT.

The rearrangement uses TRBV20-1 and TRBJ2-7; D might be TRBD1 (5 bases). The CDR3 sequence is 12 residues long. The V end lost 3 bases, the J end lost 2 bases, and 8 bases lay between the germline ends. Germline V gives CDR1 DFQATT, CDR2 SNEGSKA (reference sequence). The CDR3 reads CSASEGAYEQYF. The CDR3 DNA follows: TGCAGTGCTAGTGAAGGGGCCTACGAGCAGTACTTC.

This clone was counted only a few times. The chain combines TRBV19 with TRBJ2-1; 7 bases line up with TRBD2. Germline V gene data show CDR1 as LNHDA and CDR2 as SQIVND (reference sequence). This CDR3 comprises 14 residues. After removal of 5 bases from V and 8 bases from J, the junction contained 9 bases not matched to a gene. The CDR3 here is CASSPYRRGDEQFF. As DNA, the CDR3 is TGTGCCAGTAGTCCCTACCGCCGGGGGGATGAGCAGTTCTTC.

The rearrangement uses TRBV5-5 and TRBJ2-3, with 8 bases aligning to TRBD1. The CDR3 is 16 amino acids. Germline-derived CDR1 and CDR2 are SGHKS and YYEKEE (reference sequence). With V trimmed by 0 bases and J by 1 base, 4 bases remained unmatched. The CDR3 loop reads CASSLGTTGGTDTQYF. CDR3 nucleotides: TGTGCCAGCAGCTTGGGTACGACAGGGGGCACAGATACGCAGTATTTT.

The chain links TRBV3-1 (or the pseudogene TRBV3-2) to TRBJ1-3; 7 nucleotides agree with TRBD1. The CDR3 length is 14 residues. The germline V gene encodes CDR1 LGHDT and CDR2 YNNKEL (reference sequence). V lost 3 bases and J lost 9; bases outside the gene matches: 8. The CDR3 region is CASSQEQGFSTIYF. CDR3 sequence (DNA): TGTGCCAGCAGCCAGGAACAGGGGTTTAGCACCATATATTTT.

This clone was detected once. The CDR3 region is CASSARQGVLETQYF. For the CDR3, the DNA is TGTGCCAGCAGCGCCCGACAGGGAGTATTGGAGACCCAGTACTTC. The V and J genes are TRBV9 and TRBJ2-5; 7 nucleotides match TRBD1. V lost 3 bases, J lost 5 bases, and 10 bases stayed unmatched. Germline assignment: CDR1 SGDLS and CDR2 YYNGEE. CDR3 size: 15 residues.

The chain links TRBV7-3 to TRBJ2-1; D unclear. The CDR3 loop spans 12 amino acids. The V end lost 2 bases, the J end lost 13 bases, and 12 bases lay between the germline ends. The V gene's germline CDR1 is SGHTA and CDR2 FQGTGA. CDR3 DNA sequence: TGTGCCAGCAGCTTAGATGGGCAAGCCCAGTTCTTC. Protein product: CASSLDGQAQFF.

The V and J genes are TRBV18 and TRBJ1-4; the match to TRBD1 covers 8 bases. CDR3 length equals 15 residues. The trim removed 4 bases at V and 5 bases at J, leaving 6 bases unmatched. Germline loops: CDR1 KGHSH, CDR2 LQKENI. The CDR3 region is CASSRGQGSNEKLFF. Here the CDR3 DNA reads TGTGCCAGCTCACGAGGACAGGGATCAAATGAAAAACTGTTTTTT.

V usage is TRBV30 and J usage is TRBJ2-5, with a tentative D call TRBD2 (6 bases). Germline assignment: CDR1 GTSNPN and CDR2 SVGIG (reference sequence). Trimming took off 0 bases at V and 2 bases at J, with 16 bases between the two ends. This CDR3 is 16 amino acids long. CDR3 sequence: CAWSVSRGLVQETQYF. As DNA, the CDR3 is TGTGCCTGGAGTGTATCGCGGGGACTGGTACAAGAGACCCAGTACTTC. Using reference TRBV30 and TRBJ2-5 for the parts outside the CDR3, the full variable domain is SQTIHQWPATLVQPVGSPLSLECTVEGTSNPNLYWYRQAAGRGLQLLFYSVGIGQISSEVPQNLSASRPQDRQFILSSKKLLLSDSGFYLCAWSVSRGLVQETQYFGPGTRLLVL.

The chain combines TRBV6-1 with TRBJ1-2, with TRBD1 matching over 8 bases. The CDR3 runs 15 residues. The germline V gene encodes CDR1 MNHNS and CDR2 SASEGT. The trim removed 1 base at V and 2 bases at J, leaving 3 bases unmatched. The CDR3 region is CASSEVRTGNYGYTF. CDR3 bases: TGTGCCAGCAGTGAAGTCAGGACAGGGAACTATGGCTACACCTTC.

The chain combines TRBV11-1 with TRBJ1-1; D possibly corresponds to TRBD1 (5 bases). The germline gives CDR1 SGHAT, CDR2 FQDESV (reference sequence). CDR3 length: 12 amino acids. V was pared by 0 bases and J by 11 bases, with 10 bases between. The CDR3 nucleotides are TGTGCCAGCAGCTTAGCGGAGGGGTCGGCTTTCTTT. Its protein product is CASSLAEGSAFF.

This chain links TRBV5-1 with TRBJ2-1; TRBD1 aligns across 8 bases. The V gene end was trimmed by 4 bases and the J gene end by 6 bases; junction bases not matched to a gene: 15. The CDR3 spans 17 residues. The germline V gene encodes CDR1 SGHRS and CDR2 YFSETQ. The CDR3 spells CASSIGWGQASGNEQFF. In DNA, the CDR3 is TGCGCCAGCAGCATCGGTTGGGGACAGGCTTCTGGCAATGAGCAGTTCTTC.

The rearrangement joins TRBV4-2 to TRBJ2-5, with 7 nucleotides matching TRBD1. Unmatched junction bases numbered 11, after V lost 3 bases and J lost 4 bases. The CDR3 contains 16 residues. Looked up from germline, CDR1 is LGHNA and CDR2 is YNFKEQ. CDR3 in DNA: TGTGCCAGCAGCCAGGTACAGGGGACGGCGGGAGAGACCCAGTACTTC. Protein product: CASSQVQGTAGETQYF.

Only a few counts were recorded for this clone. The rearrangement uses TRBV5-1 and TRBJ2-7; 8 nucleotides align to TRBD2. The CDR3 is made up of 16 amino acids. From germline, CDR1 is SGHRS and CDR2 YFSETQ. The J segment lost 3 bases and the V segment lost 1 base, leaving 9 bases of the junction unmatched. CDR3 nucleotide sequence: TGCGCCAGCAGCTTGCTCCCCGGGAGGGCCAACTACGAGCAGTACTTC. Translating it yields CASSLLPGRANYEQYF.

This sequence joins TRBV5-1 and TRBJ2-7; possible D gene TRBD2, 6 bases. The CDR3 has 13 amino acids. Per germline, CDR1 SGHRS and CDR2 YFSETQ. V lost 4 bases and J lost 3, with 11 bases in between. The CDR3 here is CASSTGGGYEQYF. The CDR3 bases are TGCGCCAGCAGCACCGGGGGTGGCTACGAGCAGTACTTC.

The V and J genes are TRBV4-1 and TRBJ2-7, with D hard to call. Trimming cost V 0 bases and J 5 bases, with 14 bases left between them. The CDR3 spans 15 residues. Germline V gene sequence: CDR1 MGHRA, CDR2 YSYEKL. CDR3 residues: CASSQDNGQVHEQYF. The CDR3 DNA follows: TGCGCCAGCAGCCAAGATAATGGCCAGGTCCACGAGCAGTACTTC.

This chain connects TRBV4-1 to TRBJ2-1, with TRBD2 matching over 13 bases. The CDR3 spans 16 residues. J gave up 9 bases and V 0 bases, and 5 bases lay outside the gene matches. CDR1 is MGHRA and CDR2 is YSYEKL in the germline V gene. The DNA for the CDR3 is TGCGCCAGCAGCCAAGATTTGGGGACTAGCGGGGTTGAGCAGTTCTTC. Protein: CASSQDLGTSGVEQFF.

The sample holds a few counts of this clone. The rearrangement joins TRBV3-1 (or the pseudogene TRBV3-2) to TRBJ1-4; TRBD1 matches 7 bases. V shed 4 bases and J 8 bases; nucleotides not matched to a gene: 13. CDR1 LGHDT and CDR2 YNNKEL come from the germline V gene (reference sequence). CDR3 length: 16 amino acids. CDR3 region: CASSRSTGTVPEKLFF. For the CDR3, the DNA is TGTGCCAGCAGCCGAAGTACCGGGACAGTTCCCGAAAAACTGTTTTTT.

V is TRBV5-1 and J is TRBJ2-1, with a tentative D call TRBD1 (6 bases). This CDR3 is 15 amino acids long. Germline V gene data show CDR1 as SGHRS and CDR2 as YFSETQ. The V and J ends lost 0 bases and 8 bases respectively, with 15 bases between them. CDR3 sequence reads: CASSLENRVTDEQFF. The CDR3 DNA reads as TGCGCCAGCAGCTTGGAGAACAGGGTAACCGATGAGCAGTTCTTC.

The chain couples TRBV23-1 to TRBJ1-1, with 11 bases matching TRBD1. TRBV23-1 counts as an open reading frame of uncertain function. Germline trimming cut 4 bases from V and 2 bases from J; bases unmatched to any gene: 9. This CDR3 has 17 amino acids. The CDR3 loop reads CASSPDPGQGENTEAFF. The CDR3 DNA reads TGCGCCAGCAGTCCCGACCCGGGACAGGGGGAAAACACTGAAGCTTTCTTT.

This chain joins TRBV28 and TRBJ1-6, with 8 nucleotides matching TRBD1. Germline V gene data show CDR1 as MDHEN and CDR2 as SYDVKM. The CDR3 totals 16 residues. The ends lost 2 bases at V and 4 bases at J; junction bases unmatched: 4. The CDR3 DNA follows: TGTGCCAGCAGTTTAGGACAGGGACCTTATAATTCACCCCTCCACTTT. Translating gives CASSLGQGPYNSPLHF.

The V gene is TRBV18, the J gene TRBJ2-2, with D possibly TRBD1 on 6 matching bases. The V and J ends lost 4 bases and 5 bases respectively, with 14 bases between them. This CDR3 has 15 amino acids. Germline CDR1 and CDR2: KGHSH and LQKENI. CDR3 sequence (DNA): TGTGCCAGCTCACGGGACAAGGAGAAGACCGGGGAGCTGTTTTTT. This translates into CASSRDKEKTGELFF.

V gene TRBV23-1 combines with J gene TRBJ2-3, with 12 bases matching TRBD2. TRBV23-1 is designated an ORF whose function remains uncertain. The V gene end was trimmed by 6 bases and the J gene end by 0 bases; junction bases not matched to a gene: 7. CDR3 length equals 17 residues. The CDR3 bases are TGCGCCAGCAGGGAGACTAGCGGGAGCCCTAGCACAGATACGCAGTATTTT. Protein: CASRETSGSPSTDTQYF.

For the CDR3, the DNA is TGTGCCAGCAGCGGACTAGCGGGAGAAACCGGGGAGCTGTTTTTT. Translated: CASSGLAGETGELFF. This chain uses TRBV7-3 with TRBJ2-2; TRBD2 agrees at 13 bases. The V and J ends lost 5 bases and 5 bases, in that order; junction bases with no gene match: 2. The CDR3 length is 15 residues. CDR1 is SGHTA, CDR2 FQGTGA, per germline.

The CDR3 DNA is TGTGCCAGCAGCGCCGGGGAGAGAGTCTATGAAAAACTGTTTTTT. Translation gives CASSAGERVYEKLFF. The V gene is TRBV21-1, the J gene TRBJ1-4. TRBV21-1 is marked as a pseudogene. This CDR3 spans 15 amino acids.

The chain is built from TRBV19 and TRBJ2-1, with a possible D match to TRBD2 (5 bases). Between the trimmed V and J ends, which lost 3 bases and 1 base, there was a span of 13 bases. The CDR3 covers 16 residues. CDR1 LNHDA and CDR2 SQIVND come from the germline V gene (reference sequence). DNA of the CDR3: TGTGCCAGTAGTATCCTCAGCGGAGGATCCTACAATGAGCAGTTCTTC. The encoded protein is CASSILSGGSYNEQFF.

The chain has TRBV6-5 and TRBJ2-2; D is uncertain. Germline lookup yields CDR1 MNHEY and CDR2 SVGAGI. Trimming took off 4 bases at V and 6 bases at J, with 12 bases between the two ends. The CDR3 covers 14 residues. The CDR3 DNA sequence: TGTGCCAGCAGTTTCTGGGCCCGCCCCGGGGAGCTGTTTTTT. It is translated as CASSFWARPGELFF.

The V and J genes are TRBV14 and TRBJ1-2; D is unclear. Trimming cost V 1 base and J 0 bases, with 6 bases left between them. Germline V lookup: CDR1 SGHDN, CDR2 FVKESK. The CDR3 is 14 amino acids. The CDR3 reads CASSQVSTNYGYTF. As DNA, the CDR3 is TGTGCCAGCAGCCAAGTTTCCACTAACTATGGCTACACCTTC.

This CDR3 reads CASSQMREQFF. The CDR3 nucleotides are TGTGCCAGCAGTCAGATGAGGGAGCAGTTCTTC. This chain joins TRBV12-3 or TRBV12-4 and TRBJ2-1; D remains ambiguous. The CDR3 runs 11 residues. The germline V and J ends were trimmed by 5 bases and 10 bases, with 9 bases remaining between them.

The chain combines TRBV18 with TRBJ1-6; 7 bases fit TRBD1. Germline CDR1 is KGHSH and CDR2 is LQKENI. The CDR3 loop spans 14 amino acids. V shed 3 bases and J 9 bases; nucleotides not matched to a gene: 5. CDR3: CASSPDRAGSPLHF. DNA for the CDR3: TGTGCCAGCTCACCCGACAGGGCAGGTTCACCCCTCCACTTT.